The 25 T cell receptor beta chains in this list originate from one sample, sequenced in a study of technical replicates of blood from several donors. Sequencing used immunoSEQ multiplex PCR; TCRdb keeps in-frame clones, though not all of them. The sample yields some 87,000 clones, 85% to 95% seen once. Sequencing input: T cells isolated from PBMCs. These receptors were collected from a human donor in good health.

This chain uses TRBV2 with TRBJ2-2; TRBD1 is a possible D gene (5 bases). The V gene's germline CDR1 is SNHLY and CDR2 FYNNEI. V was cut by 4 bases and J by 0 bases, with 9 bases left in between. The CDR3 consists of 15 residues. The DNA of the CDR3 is TGTGCCAGCAGTGGAATAGGGGCGAACACCGGGGAGCTGTTTTTT. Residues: CASSGIGANTGELFF.

DNA for the CDR3: TGTGCCTGGAGTGTAGGGACTAACAATGAGCAGTTCTTC. It yields the protein CAWSVGTNNEQFF. The chain recombines TRBV30 with TRBJ2-1, with 7 bases aligning to TRBD2. Germline lookup yields CDR1 GTSNPN and CDR2 SVGIG (reference sequence). This CDR3 contains 13 residues. Unmatched junction bases numbered 1, after V lost 0 bases and J lost 5 bases.

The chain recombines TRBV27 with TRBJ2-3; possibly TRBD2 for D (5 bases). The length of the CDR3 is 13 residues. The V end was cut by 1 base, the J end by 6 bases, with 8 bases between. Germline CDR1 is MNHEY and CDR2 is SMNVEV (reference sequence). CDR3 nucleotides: TGTGCCAGCAGTTTATATAGCGCCGATACGCAGTATTTT. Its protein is CASSLYSADTQYF.

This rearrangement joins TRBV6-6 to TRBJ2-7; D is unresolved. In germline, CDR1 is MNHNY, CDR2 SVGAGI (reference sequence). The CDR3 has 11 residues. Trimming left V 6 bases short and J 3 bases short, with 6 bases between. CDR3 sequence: CASSRDYEQYF. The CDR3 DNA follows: TGTGCCAGCAGCCGAGACTACGAGCAGTACTTC.

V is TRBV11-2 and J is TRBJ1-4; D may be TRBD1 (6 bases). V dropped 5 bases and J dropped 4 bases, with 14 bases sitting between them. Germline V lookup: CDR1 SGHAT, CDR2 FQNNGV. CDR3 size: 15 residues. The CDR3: CASSPQGHHNEKLFF. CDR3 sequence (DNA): TGTGCCAGCAGCCCACAGGGACATCATAATGAAAAACTGTTTTTT.

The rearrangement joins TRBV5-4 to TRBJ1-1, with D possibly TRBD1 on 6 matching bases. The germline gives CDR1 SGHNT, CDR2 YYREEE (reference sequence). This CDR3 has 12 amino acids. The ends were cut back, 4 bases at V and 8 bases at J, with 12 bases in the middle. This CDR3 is CASSVTGTEAFF. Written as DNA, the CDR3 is TGTGCCAGCAGCGTTACCGGGACAGAAGCTTTCTTT.

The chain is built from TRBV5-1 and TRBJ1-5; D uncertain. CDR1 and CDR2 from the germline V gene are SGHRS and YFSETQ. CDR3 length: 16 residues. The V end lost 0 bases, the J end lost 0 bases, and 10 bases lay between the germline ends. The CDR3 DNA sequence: TGCGCCAGCAGCTTGGGTTGGGCTTATAGCAATCAGCCCCAGCATTTT. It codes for CASSLGWAYSNQPQHF.

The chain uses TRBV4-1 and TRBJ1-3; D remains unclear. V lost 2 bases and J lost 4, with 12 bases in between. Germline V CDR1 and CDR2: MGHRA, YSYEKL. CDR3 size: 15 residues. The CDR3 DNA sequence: TGCGCCAGCAGCCAAAGAAGCCTTGTGGGAAACACCATATATTTT. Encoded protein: CASSQRSLVGNTIYF.

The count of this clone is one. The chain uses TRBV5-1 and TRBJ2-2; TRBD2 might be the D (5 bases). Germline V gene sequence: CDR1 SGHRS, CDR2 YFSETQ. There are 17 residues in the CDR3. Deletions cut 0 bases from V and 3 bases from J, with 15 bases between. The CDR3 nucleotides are TGCGCCAGCAGCTTGGATGTTGGTGGGAGTGACACCGGGGAGCTGTTTTTT. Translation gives CASSLDVGGSDTGELFF.

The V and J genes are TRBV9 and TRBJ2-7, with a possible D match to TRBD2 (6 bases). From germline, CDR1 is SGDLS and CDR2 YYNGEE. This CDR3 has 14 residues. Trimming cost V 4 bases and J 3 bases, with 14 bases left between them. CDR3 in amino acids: CASSTGLEIYEQYF. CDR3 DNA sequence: TGTGCCAGCAGCACGGGACTTGAGATCTACGAGCAGTACTTC. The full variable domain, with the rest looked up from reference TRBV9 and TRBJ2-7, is DSGVTQTPKHLITATGQRVTLRCSPRSGDLSVYWYQQSLDQGLQFLIQYYNGEERAKGNILERFSAQQFPDLHSELNLSSLELGDSALYFCASSTGLEIYEQYFGPGTRLTVT.

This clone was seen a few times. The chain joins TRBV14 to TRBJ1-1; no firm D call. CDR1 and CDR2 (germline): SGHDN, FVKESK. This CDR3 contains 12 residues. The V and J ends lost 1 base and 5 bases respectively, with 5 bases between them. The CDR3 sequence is CASSQGRTEAFF. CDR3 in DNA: TGTGCCAGCAGCCAAGGGCGGACTGAAGCTTTCTTT.

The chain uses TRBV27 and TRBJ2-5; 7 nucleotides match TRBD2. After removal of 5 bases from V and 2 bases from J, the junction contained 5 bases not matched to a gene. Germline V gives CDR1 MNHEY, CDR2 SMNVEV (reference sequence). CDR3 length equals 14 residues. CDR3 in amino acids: CASSPLAEQETQYF. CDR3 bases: TGTGCCAGCAGTCCCCTAGCGGAACAAGAGACCCAGTACTTC.

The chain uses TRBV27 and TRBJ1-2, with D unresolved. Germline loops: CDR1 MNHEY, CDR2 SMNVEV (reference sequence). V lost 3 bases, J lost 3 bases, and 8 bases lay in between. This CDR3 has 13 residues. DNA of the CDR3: TGTGCCAGCAGTTTTTCCGGGGACTATGGCTACACCTTC. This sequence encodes CASSFSGDYGYTF.

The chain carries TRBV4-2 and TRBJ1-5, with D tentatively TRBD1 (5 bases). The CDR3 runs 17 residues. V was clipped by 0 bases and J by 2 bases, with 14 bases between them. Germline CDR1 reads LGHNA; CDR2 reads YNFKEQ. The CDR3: CASSQEQDIVRNQPQHF. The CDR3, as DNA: TGTGCCAGCAGCCAAGAGCAGGACATCGTCCGCAATCAGCCCCAGCATTTT.

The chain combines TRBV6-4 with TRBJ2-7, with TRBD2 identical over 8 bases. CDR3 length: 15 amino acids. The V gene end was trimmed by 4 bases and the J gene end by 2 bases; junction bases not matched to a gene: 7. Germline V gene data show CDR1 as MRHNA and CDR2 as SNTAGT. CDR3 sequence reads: CASSALAGTPYEQYF. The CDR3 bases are TGTGCCAGCAGTGCTCTAGCGGGTACTCCCTACGAGCAGTACTTC.

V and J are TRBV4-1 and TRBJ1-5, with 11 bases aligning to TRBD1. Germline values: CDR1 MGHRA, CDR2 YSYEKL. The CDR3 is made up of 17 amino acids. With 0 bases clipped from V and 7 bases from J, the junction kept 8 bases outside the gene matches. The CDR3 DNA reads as TGCGCCAGCAGCCAAGATCTTGGGACAGGGGGAGGACAGCCCCAGCATTTT. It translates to CASSQDLGTGGGQPQHF.

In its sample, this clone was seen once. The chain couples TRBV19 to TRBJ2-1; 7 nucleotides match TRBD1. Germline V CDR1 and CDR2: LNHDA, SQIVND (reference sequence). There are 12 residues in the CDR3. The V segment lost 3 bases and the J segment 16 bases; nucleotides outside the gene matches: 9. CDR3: CASSMLGDRVFF. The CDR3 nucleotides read TGTGCCAGTAGTATGTTAGGAGACAGGGTTTTCTTC. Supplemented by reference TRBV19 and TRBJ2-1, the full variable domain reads DGGITQSPKYLFRKEGQNVTLSCEQNLNHDAMYWYRQDPGQGLRLIYYSQIVNDFQKGDIAEGYSVSREKKESFPLTVTSAQKNPTAFYLCASSMLGDRVFFGPGTRLTVL.

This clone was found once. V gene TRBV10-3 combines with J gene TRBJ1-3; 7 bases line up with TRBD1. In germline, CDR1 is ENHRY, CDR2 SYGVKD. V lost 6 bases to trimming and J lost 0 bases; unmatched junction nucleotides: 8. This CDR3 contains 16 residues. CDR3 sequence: CAIRYTGASSGNTIYF. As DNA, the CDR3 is TGTGCCATCAGATACACAGGGGCTAGCTCTGGAAACACCATATATTTT.

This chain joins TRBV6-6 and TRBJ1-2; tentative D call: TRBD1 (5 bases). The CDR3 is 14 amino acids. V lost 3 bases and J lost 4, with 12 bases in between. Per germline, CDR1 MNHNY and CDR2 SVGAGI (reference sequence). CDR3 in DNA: TGTGCCAGCAGTTATCAGGGAAAGGGCTATGGCTACACCTTC. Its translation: CASSYQGKGYGYTF.

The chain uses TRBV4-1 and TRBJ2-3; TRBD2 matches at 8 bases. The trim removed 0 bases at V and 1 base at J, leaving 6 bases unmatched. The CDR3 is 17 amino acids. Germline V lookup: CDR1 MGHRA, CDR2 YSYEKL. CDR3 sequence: CASSQDDLTSGTDTQYF. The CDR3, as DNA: TGCGCCAGCAGCCAAGATGATTTGACTAGCGGCACAGATACGCAGTATTTT.

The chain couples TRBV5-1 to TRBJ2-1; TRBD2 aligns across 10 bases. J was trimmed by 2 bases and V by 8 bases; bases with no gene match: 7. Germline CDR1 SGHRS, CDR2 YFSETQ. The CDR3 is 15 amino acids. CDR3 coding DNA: TGCGCCAGTCTCGAAACTAGCGGGACCTACAATGAGCAGTTCTTC. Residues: CASLETSGTYNEQFF.

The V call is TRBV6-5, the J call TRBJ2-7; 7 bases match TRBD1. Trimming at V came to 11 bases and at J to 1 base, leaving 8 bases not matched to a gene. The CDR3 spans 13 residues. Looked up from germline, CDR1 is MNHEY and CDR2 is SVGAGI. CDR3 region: CAVKGTASYEQYF. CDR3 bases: TGTGCCGTCAAAGGGACAGCTTCCTACGAGCAGTACTTC.

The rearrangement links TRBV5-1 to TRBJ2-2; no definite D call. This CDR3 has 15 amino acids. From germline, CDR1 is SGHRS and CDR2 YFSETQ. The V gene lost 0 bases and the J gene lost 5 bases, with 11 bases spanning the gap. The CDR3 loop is CASSLGHGETGELFF. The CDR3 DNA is TGCGCCAGCAGCTTGGGACATGGCGAAACCGGGGAGCTGTTTTTT.

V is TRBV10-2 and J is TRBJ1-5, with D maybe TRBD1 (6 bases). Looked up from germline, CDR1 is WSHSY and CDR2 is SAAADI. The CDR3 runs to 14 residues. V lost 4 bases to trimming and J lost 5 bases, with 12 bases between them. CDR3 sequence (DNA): TGCGCCAGCAGTGGCCAGGGGAAGTATCAGCCCCAGCATTTT. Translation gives CASSGQGKYQPQHF.

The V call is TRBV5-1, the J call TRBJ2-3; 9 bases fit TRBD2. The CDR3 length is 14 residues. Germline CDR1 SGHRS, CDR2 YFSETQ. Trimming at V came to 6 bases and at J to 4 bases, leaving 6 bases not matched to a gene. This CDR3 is CASNPGLASDTQYF. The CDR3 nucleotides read TGCGCCAGCAACCCGGGACTAGCTTCAGATACGCAGTATTTT.